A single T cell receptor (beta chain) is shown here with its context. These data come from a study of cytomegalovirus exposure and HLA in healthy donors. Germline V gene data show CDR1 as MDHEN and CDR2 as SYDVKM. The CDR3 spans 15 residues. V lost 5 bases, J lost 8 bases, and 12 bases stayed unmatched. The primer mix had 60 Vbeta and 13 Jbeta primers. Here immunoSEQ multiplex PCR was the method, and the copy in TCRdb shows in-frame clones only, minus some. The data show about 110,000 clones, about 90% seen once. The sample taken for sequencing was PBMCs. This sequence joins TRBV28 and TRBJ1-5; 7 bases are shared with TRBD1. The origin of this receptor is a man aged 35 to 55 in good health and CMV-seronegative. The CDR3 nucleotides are TGTGCCAGCAGTCCGAGGGACAGAAGTGTGGAGCCCCAGCATTTT. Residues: CASSPRDRSVEPQHF. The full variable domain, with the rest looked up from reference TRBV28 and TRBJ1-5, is DVKVTQSSRYLVKRTGEKVFLECVQDMDHENMFWYRQDPGLGLRLIYFSYDVKMKEKGDIPEGYSVSREKKERFSLILESASTNQTSMYLCASSPRDRSVEPQHFGDGTRLSIL.